These 31 T cell receptor beta chains were all obtained from the same sample, sequenced in a study of cytomegalovirus exposure and HLA in healthy donors (dated by TCRdb to the late 2010s). The library relied on the immunoSEQ multiplex PCR assay. A mixture of 60 forward primers for TCR Vbeta segments and 13 reverse primers for TCR Jbeta segments was used in the multiplex PCR. The clones in this table, taken by TCRdb from immuneACCESS, are in-frame only. Not every clone is retained; where verified, under half of the shortfall comes from an unresolved V gene, and the cause of the rest is unknown. The sample yields around 150,000 clones; about 80% were counted once. The top ten constitute over 4% of the sample. Sequencing used PBMCs. The source of these receptors is a man aged 25 to 45 in good health.

J is TRBJ2-1 and V is TRBV7-9; TRBD2 matches at 8 bases. The CDR3 contains 16 residues. Germline CDR1 is SEHNR and CDR2 is FQNEAQ (reference sequence). The J segment lost 0 bases and the V segment lost 5 bases, leaving 6 bases of the junction unmatched. CDR3 DNA: TGTGCCAGCAGCCAAATAGCGGGAAGCTCCTACAATGAGCAGTTCTTC. Its protein product is CASSQIAGSSYNEQFF.

This chain connects TRBV9 to TRBJ2-2; possibly TRBD1 for D (6 bases). Trimming shortened V by 3 bases and J by 6 bases, and 12 bases separated the two germline ends. There are 14 residues in the CDR3. CDR1 is SGDLS and CDR2 is YYNGEE in the germline V gene. The CDR3 sequence is CASSEQGGAGELFF. The CDR3 nucleotides read TGTGCCAGCAGCGAACAGGGCGGCGCCGGGGAGCTGTTTTTT.

The V call is TRBV7-8, the J call TRBJ1-5; D gene unclear. Germline V CDR1 and CDR2: SGHVS, FQNEAQ. V was cut by 3 bases and J by 0 bases, with 9 bases left in between. The CDR3 runs 15 residues. The CDR3 sequence: CASSFGRFSNQPQHF. The CDR3 nucleotides are TGTGCCAGCAGCTTTGGGCGATTTAGCAATCAGCCCCAGCATTTT.

The chain uses TRBV29-1 and TRBJ2-7, with TRBD1 matching over 9 bases. The CDR3 is 15 amino acids. Germline CDR1 is SQVTM and CDR2 is ANQGSEA. Trimming at V came to 0 bases and at J to 12 bases, leaving 15 bases not matched to a gene. DNA for the CDR3: TGCAGCGTTGAAGATAGGTGGAGGGACAGGGCCACCTTGTACTTC. This codes for CSVEDRWRDRATLYF.

The V and J genes are TRBV19 and TRBJ2-7, with TRBD1 as a possible D gene (5 bases). V was trimmed by 1 base and J by 5 bases, leaving 12 bases between them. The germline V gene has CDR1 LNHDA and CDR2 SQIVND (reference sequence). The length of the CDR3 is 14 residues. The CDR3 region is CASSIVQGRDEQYF. CDR3 DNA: TGTGCCAGTAGTATAGTCCAGGGAAGGGACGAGCAGTACTTC. The variable domain in full, completed from reference TRBV19 and TRBJ2-7, reads DGGITQSPKYLFRKEGQNVTLSCEQNLNHDAMYWYRQDPGQGLRLIYYSQIVNDFQKGDIAEGYSVSREKKESFPLTVTSAQKNPTAFYLCASSIVQGRDEQYFGPGTRLTVT.

This clone was observed once. In DNA form, the CDR3 reads TGTGCCAGCAGCCACCCCGGGACAGTGACCAATGAGCAGTTCTTC. Amino acid sequence: CASSHPGTVTNEQFF. The chain recombines TRBV14 with TRBJ2-1; 7 bases fit TRBD1. V trimming: 3 bases; J trimming: 6 bases; junction bases outside the gene matches: 8. Germline V gives CDR1 SGHDN, CDR2 FVKESK. The CDR3 is made up of 15 amino acids.

The chain combines TRBV7-2 with TRBJ2-3; 12 positions match TRBD2. Germline assignment: CDR1 SGHTA and CDR2 FQGNSA. The CDR3 has 16 residues. V shed 5 bases and J 2 bases; nucleotides not matched to a gene: 5. CDR3 residues: CASSPRTSGDTDTQYF. The CDR3 DNA reads TGTGCCAGCAGCCCCCGGACTAGCGGGGACACAGATACGCAGTATTTT. The full variable domain, completed using reference TRBV7-2 and TRBJ2-3, is GAGVSQSPSNKVTEKGKDVELRCDPISGHTALYWYRQSLGQGLEFLIYFQGNSAPDKSGLPSDRFSAERTGGSVSTLTIQRTQQEDSAVYLCASSPRTSGDTDTQYFGPGTRLTVL.

The chain links TRBV4-1 to TRBJ1-5, with a possible D match to TRBD1 (5 bases). This CDR3 region has 18 residues. Germline values: CDR1 MGHRA, CDR2 YSYEKL. Trimming left V 0 bases short and J 0 bases short, with 15 bases between. The CDR3 nucleotides are TGCGCCAGCAGCCAAGATAGTGTTCTGACAGCTAGCAATCAGCCCCAGCATTTT. This codes for CASSQDSVLTASNQPQHF.

The genes are TRBV5-4 and TRBJ2-3; 8 bases map to TRBD2. Per germline, CDR1 SGHNT and CDR2 YYREEE (reference sequence). The V and J ends lost 6 bases and 6 bases, in that order; junction bases with no gene match: 9. The CDR3 is made up of 14 amino acids. The CDR3 nucleotides are TGTGCCAGCACCAGGACGGGAGGGATGGATACGCAGTATTTT. It yields the protein CASTRTGGMDTQYF.

This sequence joins TRBV6-6 and TRBJ2-3, with 9 bases lining up with TRBD2. J lost 5 bases, V lost 8 bases, and 8 bases had no gene match. The CDR3 runs to 14 residues. Germline CDR1 MNHNY, CDR2 SVGAGI (reference sequence). CDR3 amino acids: CASRREGNQDTQYF. CDR3 sequence (DNA): TGTGCCAGCCGGCGGGAGGGAAACCAAGATACGCAGTATTTT.

V usage is TRBV5-1 and J usage is TRBJ1-4; 8 nucleotides agree with TRBD1. Germline lookup yields CDR1 SGHRS and CDR2 YFSETQ. The CDR3 is 14 residues long. J was trimmed by 8 bases and V by 0 bases; bases with no gene match: 3. The CDR3 spells CASSLGTGREKLFF. The CDR3 bases are TGCGCCAGCAGCTTGGGGACAGGGCGGGAAAAACTGTTTTTT.

The gene calls are TRBV6-5 and TRBJ2-5; TRBD1 might be the D (5 bases). CDR3 length equals 15 residues. CDR1 is MNHEY and CDR2 is SVGAGI in the germline V gene. V was shortened by 0 bases and J by 5 bases, with 13 bases between the two germline ends. The CDR3 sequence: CASSYSGRAAETQYF. As DNA, the CDR3 is TGTGCCAGCAGTTACTCGGGCAGGGCCGCGGAGACCCAGTACTTC.

The chain joins TRBV27 to TRBJ2-4; TRBD1 matches at 8 bases. CDR1 and CDR2 (germline): MNHEY, SMNVEV (reference sequence). This CDR3 region has 18 residues. With V trimmed by 7 bases and J by 0 bases, 14 bases remained unmatched. The CDR3 loop reads CASKPKDRVVLAKNIQYF. The CDR3 region has the DNA TGTGCCAGCAAGCCCAAGGACAGGGTCGTTTTAGCCAAAAACATTCAGTACTTC.

The chain couples TRBV6-4 to TRBJ1-1; a possible D gene is TRBD1 (5 bases). The CDR3 totals 14 residues. Germline lookup yields CDR1 MRHNA and CDR2 SNTAGT. The V end lost 4 bases, the J end lost 1 base, and 10 bases lay between the germline ends. The CDR3 DNA reads as TGTGCCAGCAGTGTAGACGGGGGGAACACTGAAGCTTTCTTT. It is translated as CASSVDGGNTEAFF.

V is TRBV5-4 and J is TRBJ2-7; TRBD2 matches at 13 bases. Germline V CDR1 and CDR2: SGHNT, YYREEE (reference sequence). The CDR3 is made up of 15 amino acids. V dropped 5 bases and J dropped 5; count of bases not matched to a gene: 7. The CDR3 sequence: CASSPLAGGPHEQYF. DNA of the CDR3: TGTGCCAGCAGTCCACTAGCGGGAGGGCCGCACGAGCAGTACTTC. Full variable domain (outside the CDR3, taken from reference TRBV5-4 and TRBJ2-7): ETGVTQSPTHLIKTRGQQVTLRCSSQSGHNTVSWYQQALGQGPQFIFQYYREEENGRGNFPPRFSGLQFPNYSSELNVNALELDDSALYLCASSPLAGGPHEQYFGPGTRLTVT.

This clone came up a few times. V usage is TRBV6-5 and J usage is TRBJ1-4, with D possibly TRBD1 on 5 matching bases. Per germline, CDR1 MNHEY and CDR2 SVGAGI. This CDR3 contains 16 residues. The V end was cut by 4 bases, the J end by 2 bases, with 14 bases between. CDR3: CASSSKPGWTNEKLFF. The DNA of the CDR3 is TGTGCCAGCAGTTCCAAACCAGGGTGGACTAATGAAAAACTGTTTTTT.

This clone appeared once. This chain joins TRBV18 and TRBJ1-6, with D unresolved. Trimming stripped 3 bases from V and 8 bases from J, with 14 bases between. This CDR3 has 15 residues. Per germline, CDR1 KGHSH and CDR2 LQKENI. CDR3 coding DNA: TGTGCCAGCTCACCTCGGGAAGTCCCCGATTCACCCCTCCACTTT. Its protein product is CASSPREVPDSPLHF.

The count of this clone is one. This chain connects TRBV30 to TRBJ1-3; D gene uncertain. Germline CDR1 GTSNPN, CDR2 SVGIG (reference sequence). The CDR3 totals 14 residues. V was pared by 3 bases and J by 3 bases, with 12 bases between. This CDR3 reads CAWRPPGYGNTIYF. In DNA, the CDR3 is TGTGCCTGGAGGCCCCCCGGGTATGGAAACACCATATATTTT.

This clone was found once. This chain joins TRBV6-5 and TRBJ2-1; D perhaps matches TRBD1 (5 bases). V shed 0 bases and J shed 6 bases, with 12 bases lying between them. The CDR3 runs to 15 residues. Germline CDR1 and CDR2: MNHEY and SVGAGI. The CDR3 DNA reads as TGTGCCAGCAGTTACTCGATACAGGCCAGCAATGAGCAGTTCTTC. Its translation: CASSYSIQASNEQFF.

V gene TRBV30 combines with J gene TRBJ1-4, with 8 positions matching TRBD1. Germline loops: CDR1 GTSNPN, CDR2 SVGIG (reference sequence). V was clipped by 7 bases and J by 5 bases; unmatched bases: 12. This CDR3 has 15 amino acids. The DNA of the CDR3 is TGTGCCTTAGCGGTCCGGGGGACAGGAAATGAAAAACTGTTTTTT. Translating gives CALAVRGTGNEKLFF.

In its sample, this clone was seen once. The chain links TRBV9 to TRBJ2-2, with 9 bases matching TRBD2. The V gene end was trimmed by 0 bases and the J gene end by 6 bases; junction bases not matched to a gene: 6. Looked up from germline, CDR1 is SGDLS and CDR2 is YYNGEE. CDR3 length equals 16 residues. CDR3 nucleotide sequence: TGTGCCAGCAGCGTAGGTGGTAGCGGGAGCTCCGGGGAGCTGTTTTTT. Amino acid sequence: CASSVGGSGSSGELFF.

The chain has TRBV2 and TRBJ2-7; 7 bases are shared with TRBD2. Per germline, CDR1 SNHLY and CDR2 FYNNEI. Trimming took 8 bases from V and 1 from J; bases not matched to a gene: 2. CDR3 length: 12 residues. CDR3 protein: CASWGGSYEQYF. In nucleotides, the CDR3 is TGTGCCAGCTGGGGGGGGTCCTACGAGCAGTACTTC.

The chain links TRBV19 to TRBJ2-4; D is possibly TRBD2 (5 bases). The germline V gene encodes CDR1 LNHDA and CDR2 SQIVND (reference sequence). Trimming cost V 4 bases and J 1 base, with 8 bases left between them. This CDR3 comprises 14 residues. The CDR3 region is CASSKRGAKNIQYF. The DNA for the CDR3 is TGTGCCAGTAGTAAGCGCGGGGCCAAAAACATTCAGTACTTC.

This clone has a handful of counts. CDR3 sequence: CASTPGLAGVRTQYF. The CDR3 coding sequence is TGTGCCAGCACCCCTGGACTAGCGGGAGTACGAACGCAGTATTTT. The rearrangement links TRBV27 to TRBJ2-3; 13 bases agree with TRBD2. V dropped 7 bases and J dropped 9; count of bases not matched to a gene: 10. Germline assignment: CDR1 MNHEY and CDR2 SMNVEV (reference sequence). The CDR3 spans 15 residues.

This chain links TRBV7-9 with TRBJ1-2; no definite D call. There are 14 residues in the CDR3. Germline V lookup: CDR1 SEHNR, CDR2 FQNEAQ (reference sequence). Trimming removed 5 bases at V and 4 bases at J, with 14 bases between. CDR3 in DNA: TGTGCCAGCAGCCCCGAAGAGGGTGTCTATGGCTACACCTTC. Its protein product is CASSPEEGVYGYTF.

This clone was counted between two and nine times. The chain has TRBV25-1 and TRBJ1-2; TRBD1 agrees at 7 bases. There are 14 residues in the CDR3. The J segment lost 3 bases and the V segment lost 2 bases, leaving 3 bases of the junction unmatched. CDR1 and CDR2 (germline): MGHDK, SYGVNS. The CDR3 reads CASSEPDRDYGYTF. The CDR3 coding sequence is TGTGCCAGCAGTGAACCCGACAGGGACTATGGCTACACCTTC.

This chain links TRBV28 with TRBJ2-7; 9 bases map to TRBD1. The CDR3 is made up of 13 amino acids. CDR1 is MDHEN, CDR2 SYDVKM, per germline. J gave up 9 bases and V 5 bases, and 8 bases lay outside the gene matches. CDR3 amino acids: CASSPGTGKGQYF. Written as DNA, the CDR3 is TGTGCCAGCAGTCCTGGGACAGGGAAGGGGCAGTACTTC.

The rearrangement links TRBV29-1 to TRBJ1-5; TRBD1 might be the D (5 bases). Per germline, CDR1 SQVTM and CDR2 ANQGSEA. Trimming took 5 bases from V and 5 from J, leaving 13 bases between them. The CDR3 totals 13 residues. The CDR3 DNA is TGCAGCGTTTCCCAGGGAAGCCATCAGCCCCAGCATTTT. Amino acids: CSVSQGSHQPQHF.

The chain uses TRBV28 and TRBJ2-1, with 8 positions matching TRBD2. V trimming: 3 bases; J trimming: 8 bases; junction bases outside the gene matches: 9. CDR1 is MDHEN, CDR2 SYDVKM, per germline. CDR3 length: 15 amino acids. The CDR3 DNA reads as TGTGCCAGCAGTTTCAGTGAGCGGGAGACGGATGAGCAGTTCTTC. Protein sequence: CASSFSERETDEQFF.

V gene TRBV9 combines with J gene TRBJ1-1; no clear D gene. The germline V and J ends were trimmed by 0 bases and 8 bases, with 11 bases remaining between them. The CDR3 runs 13 residues. The V gene's germline CDR1 is SGDLS and CDR2 YYNGEE. CDR3 coding DNA: TGTGCCAGCAGCGTAGGCGTGGAGGGAGAAGCTTTCTTT. This gives the protein CASSVGVEGEAFF. The variable domain in full, with the rest retrieved from reference TRBV9 and TRBJ1-1, is DSGVTQTPKHLITATGQRVTLRCSPRSGDLSVYWYQQSLDQGLQFLIQYYNGEERAKGNILERFSAQQFPDLHSELNLSSLELGDSALYFCASSVGVEGEAFFGQGTRLTVV.

As concerns this clone: Compared with germline, one end of the junction differs, possibly owing to a read error. This sample includes further DNA sequences coding for the same CDR3. The V call is TRBV5-4, the J call TRBJ1-6; D might be TRBD1 (5 bases). In germline, CDR1 is SGHNT, CDR2 YYREEE (reference sequence). This CDR3 is 15 amino acids long. This chain's CDR3 is CASSLDLRGNSPLHF. The CDR3 coding sequence is TGTGCCAGCAGCTTGGACCTTAGGGGTAATTCCCCCCTCCACTTT.